The clone carrying this TCR beta chain occurred a few times. The data were obtained in a study of beta chain features in type 1 diabetes. In all sorted populations, purity surpassed 95%. Investigators reverse transcribed all isolated RNA, so they sequenced expressed TCRB transcripts. Assay: immunoSEQ multiplex PCR; the TCRdb copy retains only in-frame clones and omits some. The table includes around 300,000 clones, 12% to 15% detected once. Specimen: central memory CD4+ T cells from blood. The TCR was taken from a man between 25 and 39 years old in good health.

In DNA, the CDR3 is TGTGCCAGCAGTAACAGTTTATCGACTTCCTACGAGCAGTACGTC. Its translation is CASSNSLSTSYEQYV. J is TRBJ2-7 and V is TRBV6-4, with D unclear. Trimming shortened V by 5 bases and J by 1 base, and 15 bases separated the two germline ends. The CDR3 sequence is 15 residues long. Germline lookup yields CDR1 MRHNA and CDR2 SNTAGT.